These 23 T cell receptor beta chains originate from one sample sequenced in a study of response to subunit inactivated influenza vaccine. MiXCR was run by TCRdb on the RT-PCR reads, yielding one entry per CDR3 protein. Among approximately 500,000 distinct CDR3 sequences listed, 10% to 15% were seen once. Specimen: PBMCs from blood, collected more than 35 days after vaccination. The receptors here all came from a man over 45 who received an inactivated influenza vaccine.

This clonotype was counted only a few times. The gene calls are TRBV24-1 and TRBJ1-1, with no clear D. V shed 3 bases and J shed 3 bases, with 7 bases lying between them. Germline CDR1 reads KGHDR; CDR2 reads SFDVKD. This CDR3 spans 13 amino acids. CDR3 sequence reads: CATSDEKYTEAFF. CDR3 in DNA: TGTGCCACCAGTGATGAGAAGTACACTGAAGCTTTCTTT.

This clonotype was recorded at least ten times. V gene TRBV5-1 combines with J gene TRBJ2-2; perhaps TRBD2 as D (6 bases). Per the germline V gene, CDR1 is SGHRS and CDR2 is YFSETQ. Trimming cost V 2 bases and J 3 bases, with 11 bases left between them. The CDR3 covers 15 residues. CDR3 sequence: CASSFRTGDTGELFF. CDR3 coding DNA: TGCGCCAGCAGCTTCCGGACGGGGGACACCGGGGAGCTGTTTTTT.

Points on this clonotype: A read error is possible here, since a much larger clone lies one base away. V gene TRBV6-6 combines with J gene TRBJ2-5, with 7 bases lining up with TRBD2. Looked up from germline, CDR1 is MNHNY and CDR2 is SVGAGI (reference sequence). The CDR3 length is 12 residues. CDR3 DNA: TGTTCCAGCAGTCTGGGGGGGAAGACCCAGTACTTC. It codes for CSSSLGGKTQYF.

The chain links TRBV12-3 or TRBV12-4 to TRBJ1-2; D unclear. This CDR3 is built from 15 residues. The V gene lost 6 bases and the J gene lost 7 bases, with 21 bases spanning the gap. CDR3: CASSPRRWIYRGYTF. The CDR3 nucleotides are TGTGCCAGCAGCCCCCGTCGGTGGATCTATCGTGGCTACACCTTC.

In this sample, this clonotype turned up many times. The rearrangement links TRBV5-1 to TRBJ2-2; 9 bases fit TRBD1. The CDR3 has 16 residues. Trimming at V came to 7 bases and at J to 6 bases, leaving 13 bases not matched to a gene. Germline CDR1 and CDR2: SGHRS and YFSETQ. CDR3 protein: CASRNPGQGWSGELFF. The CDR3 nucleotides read TGCGCCAGCCGAAATCCGGGACAGGGTTGGTCCGGGGAGCTGTTTTTT.

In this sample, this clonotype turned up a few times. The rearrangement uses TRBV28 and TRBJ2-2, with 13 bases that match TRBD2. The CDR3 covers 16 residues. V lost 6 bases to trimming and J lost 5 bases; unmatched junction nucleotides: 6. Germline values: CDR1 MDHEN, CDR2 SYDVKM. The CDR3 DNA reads TGTGCCAGCAGCCACAGACTAGCGGGAGGAACCGGGGAGCTGTTTTTT. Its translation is CASSHRLAGGTGELFF. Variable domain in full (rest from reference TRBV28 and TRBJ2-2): DVKVTQSSRYLVKRTGEKVFLECVQDMDHENMFWYRQDPGLGLRLIYFSYDVKMKEKGDIPEGYSVSREKKERFSLILESASTNQTSMYLCASSHRLAGGTGELFFGEGSRLTVL.

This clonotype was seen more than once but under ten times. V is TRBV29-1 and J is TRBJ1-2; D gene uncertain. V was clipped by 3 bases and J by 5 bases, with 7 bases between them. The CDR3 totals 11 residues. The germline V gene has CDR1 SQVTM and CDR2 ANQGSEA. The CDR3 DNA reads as TGCAGCGTTGATGGCAGATATGGCTACACCTTC. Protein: CSVDGRYGYTF.

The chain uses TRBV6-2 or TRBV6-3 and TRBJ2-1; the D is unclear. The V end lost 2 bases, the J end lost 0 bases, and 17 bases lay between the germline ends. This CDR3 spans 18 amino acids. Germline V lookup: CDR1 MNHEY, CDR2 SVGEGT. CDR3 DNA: TGTGCCAGCAGTTACCCCGTGCCCAGGACCCACTCCTACAATGAGCAGTTCTTC. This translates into CASSYPVPRTHSYNEQFF.

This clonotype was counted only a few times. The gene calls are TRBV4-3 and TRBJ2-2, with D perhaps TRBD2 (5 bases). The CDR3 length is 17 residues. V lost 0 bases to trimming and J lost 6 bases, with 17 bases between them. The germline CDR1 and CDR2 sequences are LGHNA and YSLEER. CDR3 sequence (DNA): TGCGCCAGCAGCCAAGAAAGAGAAGTCTGGGGAGCCGGGGAGCTGTTTTTT. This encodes CASSQEREVWGAGELFF.

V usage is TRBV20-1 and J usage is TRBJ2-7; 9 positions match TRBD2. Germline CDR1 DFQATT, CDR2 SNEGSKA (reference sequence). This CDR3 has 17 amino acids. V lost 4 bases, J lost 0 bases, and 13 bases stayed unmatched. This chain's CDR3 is CSATQHGVAGDSYEQYF. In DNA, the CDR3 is TGCAGTGCTACCCAACACGGAGTAGCGGGAGACTCCTACGAGCAGTACTTC.

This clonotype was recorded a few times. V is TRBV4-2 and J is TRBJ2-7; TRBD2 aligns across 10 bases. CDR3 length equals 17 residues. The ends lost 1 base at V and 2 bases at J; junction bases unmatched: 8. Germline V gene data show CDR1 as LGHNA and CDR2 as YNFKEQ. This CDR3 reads CASSQVPAGTSAYEQYF. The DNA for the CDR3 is TGTGCCAGCAGCCAAGTTCCAGCGGGGACTAGCGCCTACGAGCAGTACTTC.

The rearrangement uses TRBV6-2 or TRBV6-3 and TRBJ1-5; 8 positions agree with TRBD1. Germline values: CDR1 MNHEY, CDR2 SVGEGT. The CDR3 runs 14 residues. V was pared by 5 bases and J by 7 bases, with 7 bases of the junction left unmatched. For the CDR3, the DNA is TGTGCCAGCAGTCCCGTCGACAGGGGCCAGCCCCAGCATTTT. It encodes CASSPVDRGQPQHF.

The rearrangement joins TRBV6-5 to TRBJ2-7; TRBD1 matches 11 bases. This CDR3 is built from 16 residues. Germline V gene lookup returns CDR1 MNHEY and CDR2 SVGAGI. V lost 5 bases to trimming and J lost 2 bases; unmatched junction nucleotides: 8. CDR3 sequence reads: CASSIRTGGDPYEQYF. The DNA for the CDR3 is TGTGCCAGCAGTATACGGACAGGGGGCGACCCCTACGAGCAGTACTTC.

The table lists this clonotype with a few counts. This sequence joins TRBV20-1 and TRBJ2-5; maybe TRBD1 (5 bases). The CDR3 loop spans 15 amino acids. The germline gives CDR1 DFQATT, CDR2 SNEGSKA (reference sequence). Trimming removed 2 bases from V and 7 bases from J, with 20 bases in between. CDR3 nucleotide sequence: TGCAGTGCTAGAACAGGAGACAGTCCTGGCGGGACCCAGTACTTC. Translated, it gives CSARTGDSPGGTQYF.

CDR3 loop: CASSDQGTHSYEQYF. DNA of the CDR3: TGTGCCAGCAGCGACCAGGGGACCCACTCCTACGAGCAGTACTTC. The rearrangement uses TRBV11-1 and TRBJ2-7; D is perhaps TRBD1 (6 bases). The CDR3 has 15 amino acids. Germline CDR1 is SGHAT and CDR2 is FQDESV (reference sequence). The ends were cut back, 5 bases at V and 0 bases at J, with 14 bases in the middle. Full variable domain (rest looked up from reference TRBV11-1 and TRBJ2-7): EAEVAQSPRYKITEKSQAVAFWCDPISGHATLYWYRQILGQGPELLVQFQDESVVDDSQLPKDRFSAERLKGVDSTLKIQPAELGDSAMYLCASSDQGTHSYEQYFGPGTRLTVT.

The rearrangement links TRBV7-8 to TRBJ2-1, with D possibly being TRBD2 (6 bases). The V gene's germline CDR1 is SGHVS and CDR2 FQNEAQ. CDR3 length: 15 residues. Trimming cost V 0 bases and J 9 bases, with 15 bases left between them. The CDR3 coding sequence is TGTGCCAGCAGCTTAGCGGGGGGTCTGCGTAGTGAGCAGTTCTTC. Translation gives CASSLAGGLRSEQFF. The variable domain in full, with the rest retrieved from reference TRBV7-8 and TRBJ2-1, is GAGVSQSPRYKVAKRGQDVALRCDPISGHVSLFWYQQALGQGPEFLTYFQNEAQLDKSGLPSDRFFAERPEGSVSTLKIQRTQQEDSAVYLCASSLAGGLRSEQFFGPGTRLTVL.

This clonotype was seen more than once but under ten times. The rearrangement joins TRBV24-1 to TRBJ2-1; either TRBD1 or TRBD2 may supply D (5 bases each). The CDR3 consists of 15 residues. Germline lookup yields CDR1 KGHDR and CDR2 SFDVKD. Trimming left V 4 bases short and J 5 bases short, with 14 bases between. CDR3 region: CATSDPGTVDNEQFF. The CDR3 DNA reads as TGTGCCACCAGTGACCCTGGGACGGTAGACAATGAGCAGTTCTTC.

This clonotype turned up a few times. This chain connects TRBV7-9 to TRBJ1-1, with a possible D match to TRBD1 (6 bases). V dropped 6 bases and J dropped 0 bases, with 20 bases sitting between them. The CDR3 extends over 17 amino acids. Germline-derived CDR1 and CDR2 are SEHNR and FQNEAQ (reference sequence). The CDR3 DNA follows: TGTGCCAGCAGAAGTCATAGAGGCAGGGGAATGAACACTGAAGCTTTCTTT. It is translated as CASRSHRGRGMNTEAFF.

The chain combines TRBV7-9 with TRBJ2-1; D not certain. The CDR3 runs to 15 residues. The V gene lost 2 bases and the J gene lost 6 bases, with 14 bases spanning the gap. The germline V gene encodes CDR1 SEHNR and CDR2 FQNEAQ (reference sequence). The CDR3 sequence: CASSLPYRLGNEQFF. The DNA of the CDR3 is TGTGCCAGCAGCTTACCGTACAGATTAGGCAATGAGCAGTTCTTC. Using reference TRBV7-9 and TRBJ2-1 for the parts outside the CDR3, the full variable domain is DTGVSQNPRHKITKRGQNVTFRCDPISEHNRLYWYRQTLGQGPEFLTYFQNEAQLEKSRLLSDRFSAERPKGSFSTLEIQRTEQGDSAMYLCASSLPYRLGNEQFFGPGTRLTVL.

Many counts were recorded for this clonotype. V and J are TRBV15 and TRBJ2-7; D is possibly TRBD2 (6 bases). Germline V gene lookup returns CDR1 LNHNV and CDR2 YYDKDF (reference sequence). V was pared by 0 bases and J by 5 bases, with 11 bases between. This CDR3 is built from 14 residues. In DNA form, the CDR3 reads TGTGCCACCAGCAGAGATCGTTTAGCGGACGAGCAGTACTTC. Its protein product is CATSRDRLADEQYF.

CDR3 protein: CASKLAVATGELFF. CDR3 DNA sequence: TGTGCCAGCAAGCTAGCTGTAGCCACCGGGGAGCTGTTTTTT. V gene TRBV6-2 or TRBV6-3 combines with J gene TRBJ2-2, with a possible D match to TRBD2 (5 bases). The V gene lost 7 bases and the J gene lost 4 bases, with 13 bases spanning the gap. This CDR3 region has 14 residues. Germline V gene lookup returns CDR1 MNHEY and CDR2 SVGEGT.

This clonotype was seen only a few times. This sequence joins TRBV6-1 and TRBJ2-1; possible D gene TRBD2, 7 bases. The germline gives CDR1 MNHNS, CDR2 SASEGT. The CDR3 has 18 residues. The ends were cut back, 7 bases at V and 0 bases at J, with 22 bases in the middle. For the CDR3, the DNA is TGTGCCAGCAAGCGAGGGAGGGGACATGGCCTCTCCTACAATGAGCAGTTCTTC. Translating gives CASKRGRGHGLSYNEQFF.

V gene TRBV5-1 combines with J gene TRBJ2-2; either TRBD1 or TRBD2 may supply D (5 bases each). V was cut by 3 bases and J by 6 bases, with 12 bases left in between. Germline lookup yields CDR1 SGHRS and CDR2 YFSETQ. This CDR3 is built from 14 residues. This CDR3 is CASSWDPTPGELFF. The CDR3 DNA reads TGCGCCAGCAGCTGGGACCCTACGCCCGGGGAGCTGTTTTTT.